This T cell receptor beta chain was recovered during a study of radiotherapy plus CTLA-4 blockade in lung cancer. Germline V gives CDR1 MNHEY, CDR2 SVGAGI. Trimming took off 5 bases at V and 0 bases at J, with 11 bases between the two ends. This CDR3 is 15 amino acids long. This table comes from immunoSEQ multiplex PCR, and its TCRdb copy is limited to in-frame clones, with some not included. The top ten hold 7.1% of the sample, which has roughly 71,000 clones, approximately 78% seen once. The receptor was derived from a human donor with non-small cell lung cancer who had a complete response to radiotherapy plus ipilimumab. The gene calls are TRBV6-5 and TRBJ2-1, with D hard to call. The starting material was peripheral blood, obtained from a patient treated with radiotherapy plus ipilimumab. The CDR3 nucleotides are TGTGCCAGCAGTAACCTGATCCGCTCCTACAATGAGCAGTTCTTC. As protein: CASSNLIRSYNEQFF.